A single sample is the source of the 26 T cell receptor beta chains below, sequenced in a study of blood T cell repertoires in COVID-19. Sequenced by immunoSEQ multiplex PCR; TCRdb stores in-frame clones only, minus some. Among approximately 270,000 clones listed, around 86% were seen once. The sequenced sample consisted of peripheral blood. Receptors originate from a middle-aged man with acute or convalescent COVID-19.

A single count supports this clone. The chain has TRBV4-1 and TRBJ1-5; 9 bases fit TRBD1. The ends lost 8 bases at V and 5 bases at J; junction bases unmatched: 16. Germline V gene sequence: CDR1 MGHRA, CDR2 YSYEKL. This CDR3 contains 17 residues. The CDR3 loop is CASSSSGTGSMYQPQHF. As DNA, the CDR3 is TGCGCCAGCTCTAGCTCGGGGACAGGGAGTATGTATCAGCCCCAGCATTTT.

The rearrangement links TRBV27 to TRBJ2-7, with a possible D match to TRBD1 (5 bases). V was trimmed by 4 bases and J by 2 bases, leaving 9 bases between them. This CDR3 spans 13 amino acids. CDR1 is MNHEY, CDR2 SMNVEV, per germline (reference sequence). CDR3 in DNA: TGTGCCAGCAGTTACCAGGGTACCTACGAGCAGTACTTC. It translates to CASSYQGTYEQYF.

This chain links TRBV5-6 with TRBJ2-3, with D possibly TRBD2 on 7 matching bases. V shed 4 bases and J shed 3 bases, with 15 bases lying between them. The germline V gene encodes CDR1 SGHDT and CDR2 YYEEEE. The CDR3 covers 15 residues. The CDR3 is CASSARRGATDTQYF. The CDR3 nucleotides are TGTGCCAGCAGCGCGCGACGGGGGGCGACAGATACGCAGTATTTT. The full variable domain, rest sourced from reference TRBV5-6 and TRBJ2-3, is DAGVTQSPTHLIKTRGQQVTLRCSPKSGHDTVSWYQQALGQGPQFIFQYYEEEERQRGNFPDRFSGHQFPNYSSELNVNALLLGDSALYLCASSARRGATDTQYFGPGTRLTVL.

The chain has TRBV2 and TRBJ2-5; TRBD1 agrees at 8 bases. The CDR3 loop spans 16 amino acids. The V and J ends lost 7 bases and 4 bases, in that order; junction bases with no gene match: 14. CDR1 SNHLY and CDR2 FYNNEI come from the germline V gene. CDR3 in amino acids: CASKKTGRGQRETQYF. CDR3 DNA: TGTGCCAGCAAGAAGACGGGCAGGGGGCAACGAGAGACCCAGTACTTC.

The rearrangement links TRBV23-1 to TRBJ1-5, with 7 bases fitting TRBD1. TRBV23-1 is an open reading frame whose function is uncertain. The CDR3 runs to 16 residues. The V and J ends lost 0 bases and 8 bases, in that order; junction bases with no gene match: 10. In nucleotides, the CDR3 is TGCGCCAGCAGTCAATCGACGGGACAGCCTGGGGAGCCCCAGCATTTT. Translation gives CASSQSTGQPGEPQHF.

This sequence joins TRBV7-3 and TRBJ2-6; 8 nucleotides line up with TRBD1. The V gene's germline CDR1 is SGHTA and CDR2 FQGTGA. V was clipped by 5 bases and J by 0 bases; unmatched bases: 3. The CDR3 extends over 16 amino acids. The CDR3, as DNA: TGTGCCAGCAGCGGGGACAGGAACTCTGGGGCCAACGTCCTGACTTTC. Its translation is CASSGDRNSGANVLTF.

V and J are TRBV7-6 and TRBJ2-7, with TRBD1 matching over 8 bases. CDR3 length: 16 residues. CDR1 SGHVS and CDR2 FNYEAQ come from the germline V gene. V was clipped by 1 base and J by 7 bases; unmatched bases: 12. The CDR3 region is CASSLGAPGTGEEQYF. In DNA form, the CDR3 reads TGTGCCAGCAGCTTAGGGGCCCCCGGGACAGGTGAAGAGCAGTACTTC.

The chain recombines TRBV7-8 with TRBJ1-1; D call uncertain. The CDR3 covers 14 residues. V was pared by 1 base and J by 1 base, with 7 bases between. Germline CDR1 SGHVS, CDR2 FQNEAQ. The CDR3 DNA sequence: TGTGCCAGCAGCTTAGTTAGTGGGAACACTGAAGCTTTCTTT. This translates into CASSLVSGNTEAFF.

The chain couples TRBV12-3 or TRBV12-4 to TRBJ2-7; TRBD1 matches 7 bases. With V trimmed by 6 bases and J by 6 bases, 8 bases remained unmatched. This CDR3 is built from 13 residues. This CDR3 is CASSYSDRSEQYF. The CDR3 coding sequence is TGTGCCAGCAGCTACTCGGACAGGTCCGAGCAGTACTTC.

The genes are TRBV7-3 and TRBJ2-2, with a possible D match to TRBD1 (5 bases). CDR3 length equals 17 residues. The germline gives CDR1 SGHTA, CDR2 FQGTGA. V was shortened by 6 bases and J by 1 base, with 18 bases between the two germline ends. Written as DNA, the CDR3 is TGTGCCAGCAGGCAGGGCTCAAATGGGGTGAACACCGGGGAGCTGTTTTTT. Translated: CASRQGSNGVNTGELFF.

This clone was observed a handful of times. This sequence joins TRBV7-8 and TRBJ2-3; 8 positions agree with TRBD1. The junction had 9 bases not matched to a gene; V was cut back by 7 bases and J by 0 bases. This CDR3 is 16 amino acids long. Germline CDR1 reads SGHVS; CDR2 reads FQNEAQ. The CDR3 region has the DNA TGTGCCAGCAATCCTCGACAGGGGACTAGCACAGATACGCAGTATTTT. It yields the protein CASNPRQGTSTDTQYF.

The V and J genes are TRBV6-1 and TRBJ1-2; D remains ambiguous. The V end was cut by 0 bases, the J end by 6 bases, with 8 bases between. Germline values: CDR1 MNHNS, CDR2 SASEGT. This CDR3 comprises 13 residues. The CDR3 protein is CASSEAWRDGYTF. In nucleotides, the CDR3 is TGTGCCAGCAGTGAAGCCTGGAGAGATGGCTACACCTTC.

The CDR3: CAFRRGTGPSGANVLTF. The CDR3 nucleotides are TGTGCCTTCCGCCGTGGGACAGGTCCCTCTGGGGCCAACGTCCTGACTTTC. V and J are TRBV30 and TRBJ2-6; 8 bases align to TRBD1. In germline, CDR1 is GTSNPN, CDR2 SVGIG (reference sequence). With 7 bases clipped from V and 0 bases from J, the junction kept 11 bases outside the gene matches. The CDR3 contains 17 residues. Combining the CDR3 with reference TRBV30 and TRBJ2-6 gives the whole variable domain SQTIHQWPATLVQPVGSPLSLECTVEGTSNPNLYWYRQAAGRGLQLLFYSVGIGQISSEVPQNLSASRPQDRQFILSSKKLLLSDSGFYLCAFRRGTGPSGANVLTFGAGSRLTVL.

CDR3 in DNA: TGCAGTGCTCCACTTTACAATGAGCAGTTCTTC. Translating it yields CSAPLYNEQFF. The chain has TRBV20-1 and TRBJ2-1; no firm D call. CDR3 length: 11 residues. V was trimmed by 5 bases and J by 4 bases, leaving 6 bases between them. The V gene's germline CDR1 is DFQATT and CDR2 SNEGSKA (reference sequence).

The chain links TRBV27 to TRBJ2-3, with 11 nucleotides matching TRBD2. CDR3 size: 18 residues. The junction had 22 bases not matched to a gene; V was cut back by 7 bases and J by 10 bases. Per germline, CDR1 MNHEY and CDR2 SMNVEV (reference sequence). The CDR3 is CASNPRWGSGGAFSAQYF. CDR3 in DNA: TGTGCCAGCAACCCCCGGTGGGGTAGCGGGGGGGCCTTTAGCGCGCAGTATTTT.

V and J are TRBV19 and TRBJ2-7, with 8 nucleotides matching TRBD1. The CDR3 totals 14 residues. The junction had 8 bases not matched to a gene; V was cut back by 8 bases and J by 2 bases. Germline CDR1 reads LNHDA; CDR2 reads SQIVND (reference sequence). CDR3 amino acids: CASSPLQGAYEQYF. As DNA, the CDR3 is TGTGCCAGTTCGCCTCTACAGGGGGCCTACGAGCAGTACTTC.

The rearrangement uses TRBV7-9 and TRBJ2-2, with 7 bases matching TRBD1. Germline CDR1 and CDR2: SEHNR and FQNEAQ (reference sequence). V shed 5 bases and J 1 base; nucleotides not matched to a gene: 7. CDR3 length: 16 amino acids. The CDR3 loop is CASSRPQGENTGELFF. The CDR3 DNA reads TGTGCCAGCAGCCGACCTCAGGGGGAGAACACCGGGGAGCTGTTTTTT.

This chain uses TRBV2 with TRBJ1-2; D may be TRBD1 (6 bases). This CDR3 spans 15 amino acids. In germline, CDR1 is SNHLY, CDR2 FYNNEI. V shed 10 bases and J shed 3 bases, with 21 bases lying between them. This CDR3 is CATEIGDKEYYGYTF. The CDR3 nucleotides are TGTGCCACAGAAATAGGGGACAAAGAGTACTATGGCTACACCTTC.

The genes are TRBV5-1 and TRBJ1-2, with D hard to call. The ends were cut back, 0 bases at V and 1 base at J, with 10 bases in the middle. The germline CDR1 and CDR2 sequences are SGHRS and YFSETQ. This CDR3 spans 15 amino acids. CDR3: CASSLDSEINYGYTF. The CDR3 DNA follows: TGCGCCAGCAGCTTGGATAGTGAGATTAACTATGGCTACACCTTC.

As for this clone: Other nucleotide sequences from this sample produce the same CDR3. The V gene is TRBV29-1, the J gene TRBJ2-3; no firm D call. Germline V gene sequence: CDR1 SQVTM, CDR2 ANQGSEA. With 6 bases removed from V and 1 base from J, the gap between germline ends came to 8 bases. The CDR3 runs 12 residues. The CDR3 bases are TGCAGCGTGCTGAGAGGCACAGATACGCAGTATTTT. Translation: CSVLRGTDTQYF.

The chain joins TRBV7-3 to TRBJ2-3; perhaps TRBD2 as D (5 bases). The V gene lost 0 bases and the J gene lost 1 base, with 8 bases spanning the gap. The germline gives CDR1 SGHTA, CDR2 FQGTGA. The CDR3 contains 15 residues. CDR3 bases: TGTGCCAGCAGCTTAACCGTTAGCGGCACAGATACGCAGTATTTT. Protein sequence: CASSLTVSGTDTQYF.

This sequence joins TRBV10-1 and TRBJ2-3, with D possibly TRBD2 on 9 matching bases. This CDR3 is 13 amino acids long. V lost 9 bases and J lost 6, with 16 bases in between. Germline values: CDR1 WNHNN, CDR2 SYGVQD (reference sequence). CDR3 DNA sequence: TGCGCCAGAGGCGGGGGGGACAGGGATACGCAGTATTTT. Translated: CARGGGDRDTQYF.

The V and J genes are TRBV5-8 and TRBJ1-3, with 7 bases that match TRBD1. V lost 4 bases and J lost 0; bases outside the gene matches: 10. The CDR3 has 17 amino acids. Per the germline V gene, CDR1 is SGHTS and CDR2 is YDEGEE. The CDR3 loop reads CASSVTGTAISGNTIYF. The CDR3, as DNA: TGTGCCAGCAGCGTGACAGGGACCGCCATCTCTGGAAACACCATATATTTT.

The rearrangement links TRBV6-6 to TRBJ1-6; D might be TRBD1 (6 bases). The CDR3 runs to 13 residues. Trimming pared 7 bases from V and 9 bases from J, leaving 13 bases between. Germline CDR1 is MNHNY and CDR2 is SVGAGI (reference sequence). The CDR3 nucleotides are TGTGCCAGCAATAAGGACAGCGTTTCACCCCTCCACTTT. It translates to CASNKDSVSPLHF.

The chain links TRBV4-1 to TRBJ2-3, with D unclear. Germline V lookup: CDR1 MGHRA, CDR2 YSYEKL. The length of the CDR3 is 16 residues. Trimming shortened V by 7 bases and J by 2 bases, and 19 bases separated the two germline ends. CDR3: CASTLVIQPNTDTQYF. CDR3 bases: TGCGCCAGCACCCTAGTTATCCAGCCCAACACAGATACGCAGTATTTT.

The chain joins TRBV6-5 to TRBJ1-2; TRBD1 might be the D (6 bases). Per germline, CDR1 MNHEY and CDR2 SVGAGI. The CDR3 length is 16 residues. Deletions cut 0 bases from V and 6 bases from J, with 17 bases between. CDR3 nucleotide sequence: TGTGCCAGCAGTTACTCCCCCGACAGGCTGGCCAATGGCTACACCTTC. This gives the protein CASSYSPDRLANGYTF.